This T cell receptor (beta chain) appears in the sequencing data of a study of T cells in Graves' hyperthyroidism and ophthalmopathy. Findings and caveats of the study: Blood also held most thyroid clonotypes expanded beyond 0.001.

Hyperthyroidism had been newly diagnosed in patients aged 18 to 65, and its duration was under 2 months. PBMCs stemmed from about 9.7 ml fresh peripheral blood. This CDR3 has 14 residues. Germline-derived CDR1 and CDR2 are SNHLY and FYNNEI. V lost 3 bases and J lost 6, with 13 bases in between. RNA transcripts gave rise to amplified TCR beta CDR3 regions. HTBI primers were used for first-round RT-PCR of the TCR CDR3. TCRdb analysed the multiplex PCR reads with MiXCR anew, one entry per CDR3 protein. The sample lists roughly 840,000 distinct CDR3 sequences, around 38% seen once, with 7.5% to 9.5% in the top ten. Notes on this clonotype: Its specificity is not known.

The sequencing sample was made of blood. This clonotype originated in a man between 18 and 35 years old with Graves' hyperthyroidism. V gene TRBV2 combines with J gene TRBJ2-3; tentatively, D is TRBD2 (6 bases). The CDR3 loop reads CASSETGEKDTQYF. CDR3 sequence (DNA): TGTGCCAGCAGTGAGACGGGAGAAAAGGATACGCAGTATTTT.